This TCR beta chain comes out of a study of blood T cell repertoires in COVID-19. As for the study in general: Samples came from the United States, Italy and Spain, spanning acute and convalescent COVID-19.

The germline CDR1 and CDR2 sequences are SGHDT and YYEEEE. With 4 bases clipped from V and 7 bases from J, the junction kept 9 bases outside the gene matches. This CDR3 is built from 14 residues. Assay used: immunoSEQ multiplex PCR; TCRdb lists only in-frame clones, some missing. The sample carries around 400,000 clones, 70% to 90% recorded once. Recruited during active infection, patients (from Seattle) were subsequently followed longitudinally. This clonotype originated in a woman aged 55-70 years with COVID-19, enrolled during active disease. This chain connects TRBV5-6 to TRBJ1-2, with 8 bases lining up with TRBD1. Sequenced material: peripheral blood. The CDR3 region is CASSPTGEAGGYTF. The DNA of the CDR3 is TGTGCCAGCAGCCCGACAGGGGAGGCGGGTGGCTACACCTTC.